What follows are 19 T cell receptor beta chains derived from one specimen sequenced in a study of T-cell reconstitution after alpha-beta-depleted transplantation in children. The library targeted TCRbeta and was prepared with unique molecular identifiers. One entry per CDR3 protein results from TCRdb running MiXCR on the PCR reads. The table records approximately 520,000 distinct CDR3 sequences, approximately 10% of them present only once. The sequencing here drew on PBMCs, mostly from graft donor cells, taken 180 days after TCRalphabeta/CD19-depleted stem cell transplant. Receptor source: a female patient between 2 and 15 years old who had a stem cell transplant for aplastic anemia, so the T cells may come from the graft donor.

This clonotype was recorded a few times. This chain links TRBV4-3 with TRBJ1-5; 9 bases are a match to TRBD1. The CDR3 contains 15 residues. Germline V gene sequence: CDR1 LGHNA, CDR2 YSLEER. The ends lost 3 bases at V and 6 bases at J; junction bases unmatched: 6. The CDR3 DNA reads TGCGCCAGCAGCCAGGGGACAGGGCTGGGTCAGCCCCAGCATTTT. Amino acids: CASSQGTGLGQPQHF.

This clonotype was counted between two and nine times. J is TRBJ1-6 and V is TRBV4-2, with no clear D. The ends were cut back, 1 base at V and 2 bases at J, with 12 bases in the middle. The CDR3 totals 17 residues. CDR1 is LGHNA, CDR2 YNFKEQ, per germline. The CDR3 region is CASSQVGQEAYNSPLHF. The DNA of the CDR3 is TGTGCCAGCAGCCAAGTTGGGCAGGAGGCCTATAATTCACCCCTCCACTTT.

This chain connects TRBV15 to TRBJ2-1; either TRBD1 or TRBD2 may supply D (5 bases each). The CDR3 is made up of 11 amino acids. The V gene's germline CDR1 is LNHNV and CDR2 YYDKDF (reference sequence). Trimming shortened V by 8 bases and J by 14 bases, and 16 bases separated the two germline ends. This CDR3 reads CATGDAPPEFF. The CDR3 bases are TGTGCCACCGGGGACGCCCCCCCCGAGTTCTTC.

In this sample, this clonotype turned up a few times. The rearrangement joins TRBV6-5 to TRBJ1-2; unclear D gene. This CDR3 is built from 14 residues. Germline V gene lookup returns CDR1 MNHEY and CDR2 SVGAGI. V was pared by 2 bases and J by 4 bases, with 11 bases between. CDR3 bases: TGTGCCAGCAGTTACAAAGACGGATCCTATGGCTACACCTTC. Amino acid sequence: CASSYKDGSYGYTF.

A few counts support this clonotype. The V and J genes are TRBV27 and TRBJ1-1; perhaps TRBD1 as D (5 bases). The germline gives CDR1 MNHEY, CDR2 SMNVEV (reference sequence). The CDR3 has 15 amino acids. V was cut by 2 bases and J by 0 bases, with 10 bases left in between. This CDR3 reads CASSLLAGLNTEAFF. The CDR3 nucleotides read TGTGCCAGCAGTTTACTGGCAGGGTTGAACACTGAAGCTTTCTTT.

This clonotype was observed a handful of times. The chain employs TRBV7-9 and TRBJ2-3, with D unclear. The V gene's germline CDR1 is SEHNR and CDR2 FQNEAQ (reference sequence). Trimming shortened V by 4 bases and J by 7 bases, and 18 bases separated the two germline ends. CDR3 length equals 15 residues. For the CDR3, the DNA is TGTGCCAGCAGCTACAGAGGAGACACACGCCATACGCAGTATTTT. This encodes CASSYRGDTRHTQYF.

The V and J genes are TRBV4-2 and TRBJ2-4; 7 bases align to TRBD1. This CDR3 is 17 amino acids long. V lost 1 base to trimming and J lost 12 bases; unmatched junction nucleotides: 18. Germline V CDR1 and CDR2: LGHNA, YNFKEQ. The DNA for the CDR3 is TGTGCCAGCAGCCAAGCTCTCCTACGAAGTGGACAGGAAAGTCAGTACTTC. Amino acids: CASSQALLRSGQESQYF.

The chain couples TRBV4-3 to TRBJ2-7; 9 bases line up with TRBD1. Trimming took 0 bases from V and 3 from J; bases not matched to a gene: 6. This CDR3 is 16 amino acids long. From germline, CDR1 is LGHNA and CDR2 YSLEER. DNA of the CDR3: TGCGCCAGCAGCCAAGACTTGCGGGACAGGGACTACGAGCAGTACTTC. This sequence encodes CASSQDLRDRDYEQYF.

DNA for the CDR3: TGCGCCAGCAGCCGCCCCGGGGATAATTCACCCCTCCACTTT. Encoded protein: CASSRPGDNSPLHF. The chain links TRBV5-1 to TRBJ1-6; no firm D call. CDR1 SGHRS and CDR2 YFSETQ come from the germline V gene. This CDR3 comprises 14 residues. Trimming pared 4 bases from V and 5 bases from J, leaving 10 bases between.

Concerning this clonotype itself: The conserved phenylalanine or tryptophan is not found at the CDR3 terminus, so this likely reflects a read error. This chain uses TRBV14 with TRBJ2-1; tentatively, D is TRBD2 (6 bases). Germline values: CDR1 SGHDN, CDR2 FVKESK. This CDR3 has 17 residues. The V gene lost 0 bases and the J gene lost 2 bases, with 14 bases spanning the gap. In DNA form, the CDR3 reads TGTGCCAGCAGCCAAGAGAGACTAGAGCCTCCCTACAATGAGCAGTTCTTG. Encoded protein: CASSQERLEPPYNEQFL.

V gene TRBV18 combines with J gene TRBJ1-1, with 7 positions matching TRBD1. The CDR3 is made up of 16 amino acids. Germline loops: CDR1 KGHSH, CDR2 LQKENI. The junction had 13 bases not matched to a gene; V was cut back by 5 bases and J by 4 bases. CDR3 sequence: CASSRRQGPQTTEAFF. CDR3 coding DNA: TGTGCCAGCTCAAGACGACAGGGACCTCAGACCACTGAAGCTTTCTTT.

The chain combines TRBV15 with TRBJ2-4, with unresolved D. There are 18 residues in the CDR3. Deletions cut 2 bases from V and 1 base from J, with 18 bases between. Germline lookup yields CDR1 LNHNV and CDR2 YYDKDF (reference sequence). This chain's CDR3 is CATSRLLDARPAKNIQYF. The CDR3 DNA is TGTGCCACCAGCAGACTCCTGGACGCCCGACCTGCCAAAAACATTCAGTACTTC.

The rearrangement links TRBV7-7 to TRBJ2-7; TRBD1 matches 12 bases. The CDR3 spans 20 residues. Per the germline V gene, CDR1 is SSHAT and CDR2 is FNYEAQ (reference sequence). After removal of 6 bases from V and 1 base from J, the junction contained 19 bases not matched to a gene. The CDR3 spells CASRSEEGTGGESPSYEQYV. Here the CDR3 DNA reads TGTGCCAGCAGGTCAGAGGAGGGGACAGGGGGCGAAAGTCCTTCCTACGAGCAGTACGTC.

The chain employs TRBV4-2 and TRBJ1-1; tentative D call: TRBD1 (6 bases). Germline CDR1 LGHNA, CDR2 YNFKEQ. This CDR3 spans 14 amino acids. The V end was cut by 6 bases, the J end by 3 bases, with 14 bases between. The DNA for the CDR3 is TGTGCCAGCAGTTGGGGGCTAAGGGACACTGAAGCTTTCTTT. It translates to CASSWGLRDTEAFF.

A few counts support this clonotype. The rearrangement links TRBV10-2 to TRBJ2-1; D tentatively reads TRBD1 or TRBD2 (6 bases each). The germline CDR1 and CDR2 sequences are WSHSY and SAAADI. The CDR3 is 14 amino acids. Trimming shortened V by 4 bases and J by 9 bases, and 16 bases separated the two germline ends. The CDR3 DNA is TGCGCCAGCAGTGTGAGACTAGGGGGGATTGAGCAGTTCTTC. This codes for CASSVRLGGIEQFF.

V gene TRBV29-1 combines with J gene TRBJ2-5; TRBD1 is a possible D gene (5 bases). Germline CDR1 and CDR2: SQVTM and ANQGSEA. V dropped 8 bases and J dropped 1 base, with 17 bases sitting between them. This CDR3 has 14 amino acids. The CDR3 protein is CSPKNHRLQETQYF. The CDR3 nucleotides are TGCAGCCCAAAGAATCACAGGCTCCAAGAGACCCAGTACTTC.

This clonotype was seen many times. The chain recombines TRBV9 with TRBJ2-5; 10 bases agree with TRBD2. V gave up 0 bases and J gave up 2 bases; unmatched junction bases: 7. The CDR3 totals 17 residues. Germline V gene lookup returns CDR1 SGDLS and CDR2 YYNGEE. The CDR3 nucleotides read TGTGCCAGCAGCGTAGGGGGGACTAGCGCCAATCAAGAGACCCAGTACTTC. It is translated as CASSVGGTSANQETQYF.

In its sample, this clonotype was seen many times. The J gene is TRBJ1-4, the V gene TRBV5-1, with 7 bases aligning to TRBD1. Losses at the gene ends were 4 bases for V and 6 bases for J; bases not matched to a gene: 6. The CDR3 spans 14 residues. The germline V gene encodes CDR1 SGHRS and CDR2 YFSETQ. DNA for the CDR3: TGCGCCAGCAGCCCCCGGGACAGTGATGAAAAACTGTTTTTT. Translation: CASSPRDSDEKLFF.

There are many counts of this clonotype. The V gene is TRBV5-6, the J gene TRBJ2-5; 13 positions match TRBD2. This CDR3 has 18 residues. Germline lookup yields CDR1 SGHDT and CDR2 YYEEEE. J was trimmed by 4 bases and V by 0 bases; bases with no gene match: 9. CDR3 DNA: TGTGCCAGCAGCTTGGAACCAGGACTAGCGGGAGACGGAGAGACCCAGTACTTC. Translating it yields CASSLEPGLAGDGETQYF. Complete variable domain (other parts from reference TRBV5-6 and TRBJ2-5): DAGVTQSPTHLIKTRGQQVTLRCSPKSGHDTVSWYQQALGQGPQFIFQYYEEEERQRGNFPDRFSGHQFPNYSSELNVNALLLGDSALYLCASSLEPGLAGDGETQYFGPGTRLLVL.